These 9 T cell receptor beta chains share one sample of origin, sequenced in a study of cytomegalovirus exposure and HLA in healthy donors. The PCR contained 60 Vbeta and 13 Jbeta primers. Here immunoSEQ multiplex PCR was the method, and the copy in TCRdb shows in-frame clones only, minus some. Here the sample spans roughly 71,000 clones, 60% to 65% being singletons. Sample: PBMCs. Source of these receptors: a man younger than 45 in good health and CMV-seronegative.

The genes are TRBV10-3 and TRBJ1-1; TRBD1 agrees at 8 bases. Germline trimming cut 3 bases from V and 1 base from J; bases unmatched to any gene: 7. This CDR3 is built from 16 residues. The V gene's germline CDR1 is ENHRY and CDR2 SYGVKD. As DNA, the CDR3 is TGTGCCATCAGTGACTTGGGACAGGCTAGGAACACTGAAGCTTTCTTT. Protein: CAISDLGQARNTEAFF.

This chain connects TRBV6-5 to TRBJ1-4; D remains unclear. Looked up from germline, CDR1 is MNHEY and CDR2 is SVGAGI. CDR3 length equals 14 residues. V gave up 6 bases and J gave up 4 bases, with 12 bases separating them. CDR3 sequence reads: CASSPGGFNEKLFF. The DNA for the CDR3 is TGTGCCAGCAGCCCGGGAGGGTTTAATGAAAAACTGTTTTTT.

The chain recombines TRBV15 with TRBJ2-7; TRBD2 matches at 7 bases. The germline V gene has CDR1 LNHNV and CDR2 YYDKDF (reference sequence). This CDR3 spans 14 amino acids. V was clipped by 5 bases and J by 4 bases; unmatched bases: 8. The CDR3 bases are TGTGCCACCAGCGAGTTCGGCGGGGGATACGAGCAGTACTTC. Its translation is CATSEFGGGYEQYF.

The rearrangement links TRBV7-2 to TRBJ1-3; D not resolved. Germline CDR1 is SGHTA and CDR2 is FQGNSA. Trimming stripped 5 bases from V and 2 bases from J, with 13 bases between. This CDR3 spans 15 amino acids. The CDR3 region is CASSETGGAGNTIYF. CDR3 sequence (DNA): TGTGCCAGCAGCGAGACGGGCGGGGCTGGAAACACCATATATTTT.

This clone has ten or more counts. The rearrangement uses TRBV18 and TRBJ1-2, with 9 bases matching TRBD1. V gave up 3 bases and J gave up 3 bases; unmatched junction bases: 8. Germline V gene lookup returns CDR1 KGHSH and CDR2 LQKENI. The CDR3 contains 16 residues. CDR3 nucleotides: TGTGCCAGCTCACCCGGGACAGGGTACTCTCACTATGGCTACACCTTC. Protein product: CASSPGTGYSHYGYTF.

The rearrangement links TRBV27 to TRBJ2-7, with 11 bases lining up with TRBD1. J lost 5 bases, V lost 5 bases, and 5 bases had no gene match. In germline, CDR1 is MNHEY, CDR2 SMNVEV (reference sequence). This CDR3 region has 14 residues. The CDR3 loop reads CASSEGQGAHEQYF. The CDR3 DNA reads TGTGCCAGCAGTGAAGGACAGGGGGCCCACGAGCAGTACTTC.

V and J are TRBV7-9 and TRBJ1-4, with unresolved D. Germline assignment: CDR1 SEHNR and CDR2 FQNEAQ (reference sequence). Trimming left V 5 bases short and J 4 bases short, with 11 bases between. The CDR3 loop spans 14 amino acids. CDR3 DNA sequence: TGTGCCAGCAGCCCGGTTGACAATAATGAAAAACTGTTTTTT. Translated: CASSPVDNNEKLFF.

The chain uses TRBV6-1 and TRBJ1-5, with TRBD1 matching over 7 bases. Trimming took 3 bases from V and 3 from J; bases not matched to a gene: 8. The CDR3 length is 16 residues. Germline V CDR1 and CDR2: MNHNS, SASEGT. The CDR3 region is CASSDQTGDPNQPQHF. As DNA, the CDR3 is TGTGCCAGCAGTGACCAAACAGGGGACCCCAATCAGCCCCAGCATTTT.

The chain joins TRBV29-1 to TRBJ2-3; TRBD1 is a possible D gene (6 bases). Germline CDR1 SQVTM, CDR2 ANQGSEA. CDR3 length: 14 residues. Trimming took 3 bases from V and 2 from J, leaving 12 bases between them. In nucleotides, the CDR3 is TGCAGCGTTGAGGGGCAGGGGTACACAGATACGCAGTATTTT. Translated, it gives CSVEGQGYTDTQYF.